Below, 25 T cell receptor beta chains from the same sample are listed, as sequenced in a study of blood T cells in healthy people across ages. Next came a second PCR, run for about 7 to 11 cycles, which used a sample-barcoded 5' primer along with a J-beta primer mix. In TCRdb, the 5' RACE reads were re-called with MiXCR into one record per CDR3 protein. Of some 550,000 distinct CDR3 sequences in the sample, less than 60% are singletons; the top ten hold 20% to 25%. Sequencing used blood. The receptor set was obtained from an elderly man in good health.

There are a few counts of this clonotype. CDR3 protein: CASSHVGGAEETQYF. As DNA, the CDR3 is TGTGCCAGCAGCCACGTCGGGGGGGCCGAAGAGACCCAGTACTTC. The genes are TRBV7-3 and TRBJ2-5, with 8 bases lining up with TRBD2. Germline V gene sequence: CDR1 SGHTA, CDR2 FQGTGA. The ends lost 5 bases at V and 3 bases at J; junction bases unmatched: 8. The CDR3 consists of 15 residues.

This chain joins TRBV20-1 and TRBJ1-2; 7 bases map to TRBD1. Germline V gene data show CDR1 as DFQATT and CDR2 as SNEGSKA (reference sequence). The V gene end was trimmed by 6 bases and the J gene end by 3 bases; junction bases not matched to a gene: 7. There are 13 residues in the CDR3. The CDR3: CSAPRQGDYGYTF. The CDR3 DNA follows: TGCAGTGCCCCCCGACAGGGAGACTATGGCTACACCTTC.

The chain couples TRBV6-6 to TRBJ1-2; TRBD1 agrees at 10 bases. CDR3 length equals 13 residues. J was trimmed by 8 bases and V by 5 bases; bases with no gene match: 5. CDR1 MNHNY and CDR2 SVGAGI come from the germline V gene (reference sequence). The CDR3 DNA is TGTGCCAGCAGTGCGACAGGGGGCGTGGGCTACACCTTC. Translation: CASSATGGVGYTF.

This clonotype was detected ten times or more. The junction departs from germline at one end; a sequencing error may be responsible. The CDR3: CASSYDPGQGVSEANVLTF. CDR3 bases: TGTGCCAGCAGTTATGACCCGGGACAGGGGGTATCTGAGGCCAACGTCCTGACTTTC. The rearrangement joins TRBV6-5 to TRBJ2-6, with TRBD1 identical over 11 bases. In germline, CDR1 is MNHEY, CDR2 SVGAGI. The CDR3 covers 19 residues.

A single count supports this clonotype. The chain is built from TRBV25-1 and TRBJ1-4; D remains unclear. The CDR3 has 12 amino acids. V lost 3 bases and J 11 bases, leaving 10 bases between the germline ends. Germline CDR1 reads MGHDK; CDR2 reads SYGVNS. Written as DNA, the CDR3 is TGTGCCAGCAGTGAGATGGCGGGGAAACTGTTTTTT. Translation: CASSEMAGKLFF.

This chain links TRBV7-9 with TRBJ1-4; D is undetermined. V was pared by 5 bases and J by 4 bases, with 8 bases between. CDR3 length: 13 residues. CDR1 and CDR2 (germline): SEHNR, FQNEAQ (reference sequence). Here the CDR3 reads CASSLDRNEKLFF. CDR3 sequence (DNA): TGTGCCAGCAGCCTGGACCGTAATGAAAAACTGTTTTTT.

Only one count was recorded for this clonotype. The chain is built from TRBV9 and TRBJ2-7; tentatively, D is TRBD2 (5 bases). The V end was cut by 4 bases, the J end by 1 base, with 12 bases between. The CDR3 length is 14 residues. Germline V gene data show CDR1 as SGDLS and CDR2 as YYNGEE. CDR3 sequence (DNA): TGTGCCAGCAGCCCGTGGAGGCAATCCTACGAGCAGTACTTC. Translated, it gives CASSPWRQSYEQYF.

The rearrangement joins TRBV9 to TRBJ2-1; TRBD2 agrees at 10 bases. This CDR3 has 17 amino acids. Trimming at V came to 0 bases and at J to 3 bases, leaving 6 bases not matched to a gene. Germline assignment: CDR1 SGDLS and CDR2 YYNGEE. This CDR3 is CASSVGASGGVYNEQFF. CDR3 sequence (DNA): TGTGCCAGCAGCGTAGGGGCTAGCGGGGGTGTCTACAATGAGCAGTTCTTC.

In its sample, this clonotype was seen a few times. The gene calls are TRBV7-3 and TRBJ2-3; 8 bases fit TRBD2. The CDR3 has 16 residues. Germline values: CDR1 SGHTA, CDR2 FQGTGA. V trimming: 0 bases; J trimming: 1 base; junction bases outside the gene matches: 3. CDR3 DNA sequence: TGTGCCAGCAGCTTAACCCCGGGGGGGGGCACAGATACGCAGTATTTT. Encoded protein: CASSLTPGGGTDTQYF.

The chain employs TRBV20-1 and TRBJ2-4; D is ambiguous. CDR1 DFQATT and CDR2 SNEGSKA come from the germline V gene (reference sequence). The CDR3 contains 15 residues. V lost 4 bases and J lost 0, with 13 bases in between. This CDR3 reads CSATDLGIAKNIQYF. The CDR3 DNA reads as TGCAGTGCTACGGACCTAGGAATAGCCAAAAACATTCAGTACTTC.

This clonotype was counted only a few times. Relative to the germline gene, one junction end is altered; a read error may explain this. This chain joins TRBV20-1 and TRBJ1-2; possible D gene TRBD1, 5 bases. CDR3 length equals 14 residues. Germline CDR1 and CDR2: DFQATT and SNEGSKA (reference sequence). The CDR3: CSARGPRANDGYTF. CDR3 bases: TGCAGTGCTAGAGGGCCCAGGGCTAACGATGGCTACACCTTC.

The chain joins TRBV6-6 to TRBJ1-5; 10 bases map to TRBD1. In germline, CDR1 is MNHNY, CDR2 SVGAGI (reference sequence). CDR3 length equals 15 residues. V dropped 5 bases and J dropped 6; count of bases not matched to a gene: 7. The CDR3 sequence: CASSLTGGSGQPQHF. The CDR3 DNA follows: TGTGCCAGCAGTCTGACAGGGGGCTCAGGTCAGCCCCAGCATTTT.

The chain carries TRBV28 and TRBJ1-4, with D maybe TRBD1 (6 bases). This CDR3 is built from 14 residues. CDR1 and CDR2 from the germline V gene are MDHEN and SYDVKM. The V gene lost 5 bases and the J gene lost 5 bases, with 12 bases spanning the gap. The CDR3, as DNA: TGTGCCAGCAGTACGGGGGGGCCCAATGAAAAACTGTTTTTT. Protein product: CASSTGGPNEKLFF.

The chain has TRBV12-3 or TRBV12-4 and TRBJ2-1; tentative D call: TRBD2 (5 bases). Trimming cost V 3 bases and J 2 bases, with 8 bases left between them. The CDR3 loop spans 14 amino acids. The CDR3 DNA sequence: TGTGCCAGCAGTTTCAACGGGGCCTACAATGAGCAGTTCTTC. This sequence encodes CASSFNGAYNEQFF.

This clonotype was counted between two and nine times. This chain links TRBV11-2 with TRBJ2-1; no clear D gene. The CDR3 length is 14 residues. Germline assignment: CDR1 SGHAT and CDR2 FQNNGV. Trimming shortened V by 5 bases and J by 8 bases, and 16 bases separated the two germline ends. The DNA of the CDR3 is TGTGCCAGCAGCCCACAAGTTGGGTTATATGAGCAGTTCTTC. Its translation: CASSPQVGLYEQFF.

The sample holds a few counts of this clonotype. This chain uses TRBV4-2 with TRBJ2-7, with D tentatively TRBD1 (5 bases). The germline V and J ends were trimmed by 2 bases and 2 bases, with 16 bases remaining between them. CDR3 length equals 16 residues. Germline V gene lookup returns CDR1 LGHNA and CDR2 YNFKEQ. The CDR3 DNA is TGTGCCAGCAGCCAAAACCAGGGCGATACGGCCTACGAGCAGTACTTC. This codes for CASSQNQGDTAYEQYF.

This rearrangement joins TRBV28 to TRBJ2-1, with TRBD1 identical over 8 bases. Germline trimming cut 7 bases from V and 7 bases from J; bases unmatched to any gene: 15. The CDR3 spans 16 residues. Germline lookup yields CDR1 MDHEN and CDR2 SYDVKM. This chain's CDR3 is CASTPSGTGLKNEQFF. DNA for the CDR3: TGTGCCAGCACTCCCTCAGGGACAGGTCTAAAGAATGAGCAGTTCTTC. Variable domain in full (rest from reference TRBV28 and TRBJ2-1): DVKVTQSSRYLVKRTGEKVFLECVQDMDHENMFWYRQDPGLGLRLIYFSYDVKMKEKGDIPEGYSVSREKKERFSLILESASTNQTSMYLCASTPSGTGLKNEQFFGPGTRLTVL.

CDR3 sequence reads: CASSPRDRYSSGANVLTF. In DNA form, the CDR3 reads TGTGCCAGCAGCCCCCGGGACAGGTATTCCTCTGGGGCCAACGTCCTGACTTTC. The chain couples TRBV12-3 or TRBV12-4 to TRBJ2-6; 8 bases match TRBD1. The J segment lost 0 bases and the V segment lost 6 bases, leaving 10 bases of the junction unmatched. This CDR3 contains 18 residues.

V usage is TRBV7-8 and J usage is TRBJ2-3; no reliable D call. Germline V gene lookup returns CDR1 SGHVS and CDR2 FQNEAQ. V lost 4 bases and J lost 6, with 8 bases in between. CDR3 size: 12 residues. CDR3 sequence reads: CASSSMVDTQYF. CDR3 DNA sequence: TGTGCCAGCAGCTCGATGGTGGATACGCAGTATTTT. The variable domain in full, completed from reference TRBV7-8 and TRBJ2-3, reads GAGVSQSPRYKVAKRGQDVALRCDPISGHVSLFWYQQALGQGPEFLTYFQNEAQLDKSGLPSDRFFAERPEGSVSTLKIQRTQQEDSAVYLCASSSMVDTQYFGPGTRLTVL.

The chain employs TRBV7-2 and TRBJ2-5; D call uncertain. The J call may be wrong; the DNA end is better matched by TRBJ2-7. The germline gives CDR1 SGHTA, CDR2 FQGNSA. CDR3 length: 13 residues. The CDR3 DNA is TGTGCCAGCAGCTTCCAACCGAGCTACGAGCAGTACTTC. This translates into CASSFQPSYEQYF.

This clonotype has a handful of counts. The CDR3 protein is CANGLVGNEQFF. Written as DNA, the CDR3 is TGTGCCAACGGACTAGTTGGCAATGAGCAGTTCTTC. The chain joins TRBV27 to TRBJ2-1; TRBD2 matches 7 bases. Germline V gene lookup returns CDR1 MNHEY and CDR2 SMNVEV (reference sequence). V lost 10 bases, J lost 6 bases, and 6 bases stayed unmatched. The CDR3 covers 12 residues.

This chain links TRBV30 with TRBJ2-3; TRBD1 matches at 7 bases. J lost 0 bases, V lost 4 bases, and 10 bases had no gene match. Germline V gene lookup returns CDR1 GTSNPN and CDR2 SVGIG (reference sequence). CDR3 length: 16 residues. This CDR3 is CAWKGQRLSSTDTQYF. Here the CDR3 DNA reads TGTGCCTGGAAGGGACAGCGTCTCTCTAGCACAGATACGCAGTATTTT.

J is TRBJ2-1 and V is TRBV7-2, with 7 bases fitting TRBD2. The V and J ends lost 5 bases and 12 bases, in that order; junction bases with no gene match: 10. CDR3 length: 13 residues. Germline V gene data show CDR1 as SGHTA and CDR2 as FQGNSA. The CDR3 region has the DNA TGTGCCAGCAGCCAGACCAAGGGAGGGGTGCAGTTCTTC. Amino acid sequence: CASSQTKGGVQFF. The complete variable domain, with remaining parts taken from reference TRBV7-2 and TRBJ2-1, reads GAGVSQSPSNKVTEKGKDVELRCDPISGHTALYWYRQSLGQGLEFLIYFQGNSAPDKSGLPSDRFSAERTGGSVSTLTIQRTQQEDSAVYLCASSQTKGGVQFFGPGTRLTVL.

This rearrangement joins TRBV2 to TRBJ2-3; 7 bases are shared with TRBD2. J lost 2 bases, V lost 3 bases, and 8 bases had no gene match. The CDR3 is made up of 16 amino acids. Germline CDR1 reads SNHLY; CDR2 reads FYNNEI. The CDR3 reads CASSEGVAGLTDTQYF. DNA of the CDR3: TGTGCCAGCAGTGAGGGGGTAGCGGGTCTCACAGATACGCAGTATTTT.

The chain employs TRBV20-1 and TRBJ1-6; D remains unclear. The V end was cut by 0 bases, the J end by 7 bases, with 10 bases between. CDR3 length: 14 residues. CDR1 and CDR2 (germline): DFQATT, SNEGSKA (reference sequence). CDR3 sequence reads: CSARDLLINSPLHF. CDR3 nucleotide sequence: TGCAGTGCTAGAGATCTCCTGATAAATTCACCCCTCCACTTT.